A selection of T cell receptor beta chains follows, all from one sample in a study of blood T cell repertoires in COVID-19. Data came from immunoSEQ multiplex PCR; TCRdb stores just in-frame clones and leaves some out. This sample has about 270,000 clones; roughly nine tenths occur once, and the top ten carry roughly 12%. The sequencing sample was made of peripheral blood. The receptors were sampled from a woman in her twenties or thirties with COVID-19, enrolled during active disease. CDR3s include the opening cysteine and the closing phenylalanine or tryptophan. The D gene is left open where the match is weak. Size values are once, few and many counts, or a class for expanded clones, and some rows have none.

>TRBV19|NA|NA|TRBJ2-5
TGTGCCAGTAGTCCACGGCGGGTCCAAGAGACCCAGTACTTC
CASSPRRVQETQYF
>TRBV27|NA|NA|TRBJ2-5
TGTGCCAGCAGTCCTTACATAAGACAAGAGACCCAGTACTTC
CASSPYIRQETQYF
>TRBV5-6|NA|medium-sized|TRBJ2-1
TGTGCCAGCAGCTTGGGGCCCTACAATGAGCAGTTCTTC
CASSLGPYNEQFF
>TRBV5-4|NA|NA|TRBJ2-7
TGTGCCAGCAGCCCTCTCCTAGGGAGTTACGAGCAGTACTTC
CASSPLLGSYEQYF
>TRBV7-9|NA|NA|TRBJ2-2
TGTGCCAGCAGCTTAGGTGACAGTCTAAACACCGGGGAGCTGTTTTTT
CASSLGDSLNTGELFF
>TRBV6-5|TRBD2|NA|TRBJ2-7
TGTGCCAGCAGTTACGGCACTAGCGGGGGAGTGGGGGAGCAGTACTTC
CASSYGTSGGVGEQYF
>TRBV3-1/TRBV3-2|TRBD1|many|TRBJ1-1
TGTGCCAGCAGCCTCCAGGGGGCGGGCACTGAAGCTTTCTTT
CASSLQGAGTEAFF
>TRBV28|NA|NA|TRBJ1-6
TGTGCCAGCAGTTCAAGGACAGCCTTCGCTAATTCACCCCTCCACTTT
CASSSRTAFANSPLHF
>TRBV11-2|TRBD1|NA|TRBJ1-2
TGTGCCAGCAGTCTGACGGGACAGGGGGGATATGGCTACACCTTC
CASSLTGQGGYGYTF
>TRBV18|TRBD1|once|TRBJ1-4
TGTGCCAGCTCACCCCACGGGACAGTCAATGAAAAACTGTTTTTT
CASSPHGTVNEKLFF
>TRBV2|NA|NA|TRBJ1-6
TGTGCCAGACGGAGGGCTCAAAATTCACCCCTCCACTTT
CARRRAQNSPLHF
>TRBV11-2|TRBD1|NA|TRBJ1-5
TGTGCCAGCAGCCCCGGGACAGGGACTCACAATCAGCCCCAGCATTTT
CASSPGTGTHNQPQHF
>TRBV18|NA|NA|TRBJ1-3
TGTGCCAGCTCAGGGGCGGACAGAGGAAACACCATATATTTT
CASSGADRGNTIYF
>TRBV10-1|TRBD2|few|TRBJ2-1
TGCGCCAGCAGTGGGGGACTAGCGGGGGCCTACAATGAGCAGTTCTTC
CASSGGLAGAYNEQFF
>TRBV7-2|TRBD2|NA|TRBJ2-5
TGTGCCAGCAGCCCTACTAGCGGGGGCTACCAAGAGACCCAGTACTTC
CASSPTSGGYQETQYF
>TRBV11-1|TRBD2|NA|TRBJ2-3
TGTGCCAGCAGCTTTGGGACTAGCGGGGCCGATACGCAGTATTTT
CASSFGTSGADTQYF
>TRBV27|NA|NA|TRBJ1-6
TGTGCCAGCAGTTTTCAGGGGCTAAATTCACCCCTCCACTTT
CASSFQGLNSPLHF
>TRBV28|TRBD2|NA|TRBJ2-2
TGTGCCAGCAGTAACCTAGCGGGGAGACTTTCCGGGGAGCTGTTTTTT
CASSNLAGRLSGELFF
>TRBV11-3|TRBD2|NA|TRBJ2-1
TGTGCCAGCAGCCTAGCGGGGTACAATGAGCAGTTCTTC
CASSLAGYNEQFF
>TRBV7-8|NA|NA|TRBJ2-1
TGTGCCAGCAGCTTAGCTGGGGCGGGGTACTACAATGAGCAGTTCTTC
CASSLAGAGYYNEQFF
>TRBV15|TRBD1|NA|TRBJ2-7
TGTGCCACCAGCGTTTTCCAGGGGGAGTGGGAGCAGTACTTC
CATSVFQGEWEQYF
>TRBV5-1|NA|NA|TRBJ2-4
TGCGCCAGCAGCTTTAATAATCTTGTAGCCAAAAACATTCAGTACTTC
CASSFNNLVAKNIQYF
>TRBV5-1|NA|once|TRBJ2-3
TGCGCCAGCAGCTACGGGTACGGCACAGATACGCAGTATTTT
CASSYGYGTDTQYF
>TRBV4-2|NA|NA|TRBJ2-2
TGTGCCAGCAGCCAACCCCCCGCCGGGGAGCTGTTTTTT
CASSQPPAGELFF
>TRBV6-5|TRBD1|few|TRBJ1-4
TGTGCCAGCAGCCGGACAGGGGGATATGAAAAACTGTTTTTT
CASSRTGGYEKLFF
>TRBV28|TRBD1|NA|TRBJ1-6
TGTGCCAGCTCATTAACAGGGGGTAAGCGTTCACCCCTCCACTTT
CASSLTGGKRSPLHF
>TRBV7-9|TRBD1|NA|TRBJ1-5
TGTGCCACCAAGACGGACAGGGTAAGCAATCAGCCCCAGCATTTT
CATKTDRVSNQPQHF
>TRBV19|NA|NA|TRBJ1-1
TGTGCCAGTAGCTGGGGACATGAAGCTTTCTTT
CASSWGHEAFF
>TRBV21-1|NA|NA|TRBJ2-3
TGTGCCAGCAGCAAAGCCCTAGGACTAGCGGGGCAGACAGATACGCAGTATTTT
CASSKALGLAGQTDTQYF
>TRBV15|TRBD1|NA|TRBJ2-7
TGTGCCACCAGCAAACAGGGGGCGAGTTCCTACGAGCAGTACTTC
CATSKQGASSYEQYF
>TRBV5-5|TRBD1|NA|TRBJ1-5
TGTGCCAGCAGCTTGGTACAGGGGGCTGAGCCCCAGCATTTT
CASSLVQGAEPQHF
>TRBV11-2|TRBD2|few|TRBJ2-7
TGTGCCAGCAGCCCGGGACTAGCGAGCTACGAGCAGTACTTC
CASSPGLASYEQYF
>TRBV13|NA|NA|TRBJ1-1
TGTGCCAGCAGCTTAGTTCGGGGGAACACTGAAGCTTTCTTT
CASSLVRGNTEAFF
>TRBV19|TRBD2|NA|TRBJ2-3
TGTGCCAGTAGTTCGGGGGGTTCAGATACGCAGTATTTT
CASSSGGSDTQYF
>TRBV19|NA|once|TRBJ2-2
TGTGCCAGTAGTCAAGGAGGGGCCGGGGAGCTGTTTTTT
CASSQGGAGELFF
>TRBV12-5|NA|once|TRBJ2-5
TGTGCTAGTGGCTTCACCTCGGACTTCCAAGAGACCCAGTACTTC
CASGFTSDFQETQYF
>TRBV11-2|NA|once|TRBJ2-5
TGTGCCAGCAGCTTGGGCACACTCGGGACCCAGTACTTC
CASSLGTLGTQYF
>TRBV5-5|TRBD1|NA|TRBJ2-7
TGTGCCAGCAGCCCCGGGACAGGGGGTTGGTACGAGCAGTACTTC
CASSPGTGGWYEQYF
>TRBV4-1|TRBD2|NA|TRBJ2-2
TGCGCCAGCAGAACGACTAGCATGAACACCGGGGAGCTGTTTTTT
CASRTTSMNTGELFF
>TRBV27|NA|NA|TRBJ1-6
TGTGCCAGCACTCTACGGGCGGGGGTGAATTCACCCCTCCACTTT
CASTLRAGVNSPLHF
>TRBV27|NA|NA|TRBJ1-2
TGTGCCAGCAGTCCGAGGGAGTCTTGGTATGGCTACACCTTC
CASSPRESWYGYTF
>TRBV21-1|NA|NA|TRBJ1-2
TGTGCCAGCAGCTGGAAATCTCAAAGCTCGGGTCCGGAGATAGCCCTCCACTTATATGGCTACACCTTC
CASSWKSQSSGPEIALHLYGYTF
>TRBV28|TRBD1|NA|TRBJ2-7
TGTGCCAGCAGTTTTACAGGGGTATCACACGAGCAGTACTTC
CASSFTGVSHEQYF
>TRBV18|TRBD1|NA|TRBJ2-7
TGTGCCAGCTCACCAGCGGGACAGGCCGTGAACGAGCAGTACTTC
CASSPAGQAVNEQYF
>TRBV11-2|TRBD1|once|TRBJ2-7
TGTGCCAGCAGCTCGGACAGGGGACCTTACGAGCAGTACTTC
CASSSDRGPYEQYF